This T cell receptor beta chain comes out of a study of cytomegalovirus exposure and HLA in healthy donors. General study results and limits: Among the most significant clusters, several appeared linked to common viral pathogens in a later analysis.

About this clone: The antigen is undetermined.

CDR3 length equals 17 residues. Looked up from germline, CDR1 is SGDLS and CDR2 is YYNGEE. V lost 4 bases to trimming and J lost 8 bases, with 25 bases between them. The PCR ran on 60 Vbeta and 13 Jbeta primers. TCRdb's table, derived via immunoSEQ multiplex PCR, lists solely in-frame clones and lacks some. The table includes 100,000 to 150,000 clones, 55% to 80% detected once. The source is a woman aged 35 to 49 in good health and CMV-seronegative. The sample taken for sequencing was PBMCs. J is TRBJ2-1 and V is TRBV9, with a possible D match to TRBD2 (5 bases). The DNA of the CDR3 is TGTGCCAGCAGCTTCCCGGGATCCTTAGGTTTAGTCGATGAGCAGTTCTTC. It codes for CASSFPGSLGLVDEQFF.